Only one count was recorded for the clone carrying this T cell receptor beta chain. Its specificity is not known. From germline, CDR1 is MGHRA and CDR2 YSYEKL. CDR3 length: 12 amino acids. The data originate from a study of cytomegalovirus exposure and HLA in healthy donors. PCR employed 60 Vbeta and 13 Jbeta primers. Some clones are missing from TCRdb's copy, which holds only in-frame ones; the method was immunoSEQ multiplex PCR. The sample yields over 250,000 clones, just over 70% seen once. Whole-study findings and limits: The number of N-insertions in an Asian-associated ancestry cluster was reportedly below the 666-donor mean in a later analysis. Rarity characterized most TCR sequences, yet some public TCRs appeared in many donors.

This clonotype was obtained from a female donor in good health and CMV-seronegative. The gene calls are TRBV4-1 and TRBJ1-1, with D perhaps TRBD1 (6 bases). The sample taken for sequencing was PBMCs. For the CDR3, the DNA is TGCGCTTCAGGGGAAGAGATTACTGAAGCTTTCTTT. Amino acids: CASGEEITEAFF.